The clone carrying this T cell receptor (beta chain) was found many times. Sequencing started from total RNA isolated from unfractionated whole blood. The sample originates from a study of human T cells and chemical hapten exposure. Across the whole study: Across samples, TCR yields varied, mostly owing to small differences in pooled library volumes.

TCRdb ran MiXCR on the 5' RACE reads and lists one entry per CDR3 protein. The sample consists of some 150,000 distinct CDR3 sequences, over 3.5% of them appearing once. This sequence was found in a female donor in good health.

The CDR3 loop reads CASSQPGHGGDTQYF. The CDR3, as DNA: TGTGCCAGCAGCCAACCGGGACACGGAGGAGATACGCAGTATTTT. This chain uses TRBV4-2 with TRBJ2-3; perhaps TRBD1 as D (6 bases). CDR3 length equals 15 residues. Trimming pared 2 bases from V and 5 bases from J, leaving 14 bases between. Germline assignment: CDR1 LGHNA and CDR2 YNFKEQ.